The 21 T cell receptor beta chains listed next were all sequenced from one sample in a study of T-cell memory formation after mild COVID-19. TCRdb reanalysed the 5' RACE reads using MiXCR and keeps one entry per CDR3 protein. The sample records about 39,000 distinct CDR3 sequences, about 6.1% being singletons. Sequenced sample: PBMCs or a T cell subset sorted from them (not recorded which). These TCRs come from an adult who had mild COVID-19 (a few samples of this study predate the infection). Cell type and time point are not known.

The V and J genes are TRBV6-1 and TRBJ2-5; weak D call: TRBD1 (6 bases). The ends were cut back, 6 bases at V and 5 bases at J, with 13 bases in the middle. CDR1 MNHNS and CDR2 SASEGT come from the germline V gene. This CDR3 has 13 amino acids. The CDR3 DNA reads TGTGCCAGCAGCGTGACAGGCACCGAGACCCAGTACTTC. Amino acid sequence: CASSVTGTETQYF.

By sample share, this clonotype is medium-sized (0.01 to 0.1%). The genes are TRBV12-3 or TRBV12-4 and TRBJ2-6; no firm D call. The length of the CDR3 is 15 residues. Trimming took off 2 bases at V and 0 bases at J, with 5 bases between the two ends. CDR3 in DNA: TGTGCCAGCAGTTTACGCAGCTCTGGGGCCAACGTCCTGACTTTC. This codes for CASSLRSSGANVLTF.

In this sample, this clonotype turned up many times. This rearrangement joins TRBV3-1 to TRBJ2-7; TRBD1 is a possible D gene (5 bases). Per the germline V gene, CDR1 is LGHDT and CDR2 is YNNKEL (reference sequence). The CDR3 consists of 14 residues. With 4 bases removed from V and 0 bases from J, the gap between germline ends came to 10 bases. Here the CDR3 DNA reads TGTGCCAGCAGCCCCCAGGGAATCTCCTACGAGCAGTACTTC. Its protein is CASSPQGISYEQYF.

This clonotype was seen more than once but under ten times. The chain employs TRBV4-1 and TRBJ1-6, with D unresolved. The CDR3 is 15 residues long. Germline CDR1 MGHRA, CDR2 YSYEKL. The V and J ends lost 0 bases and 5 bases respectively, with 8 bases between them. The CDR3 DNA reads TGCGCCAGCAGCCAAGATAGACTAAATAATTCACCCCTCCACTTT. It translates to CASSQDRLNNSPLHF.

Ten or more counts support this clonotype. The genes are TRBV30 and TRBJ1-1; possibly TRBD1 for D (5 bases). The CDR3 length is 13 residues. Germline V lookup: CDR1 GTSNPN, CDR2 SVGIG (reference sequence). V lost 1 base and J lost 4, with 10 bases in between. CDR3 loop: CAWSEEGLTEAFF. In DNA form, the CDR3 reads TGTGCCTGGAGTGAAGAGGGGCTCACTGAAGCTTTCTTT.

There are many counts of this clonotype. The chain is built from TRBV12-3 or TRBV12-4 and TRBJ1-3; 9 positions agree with TRBD1. The V segment lost 8 bases and the J segment 3 bases; nucleotides outside the gene matches: 5. The CDR3 sequence is 14 residues long. The CDR3 DNA reads TGTGCCAGCGGGGGGACAGGGCATGGAAACACCATATATTTT. The encoded protein is CASGGTGHGNTIYF.

The chain joins TRBV18 to TRBJ2-6; possible D gene TRBD2, 5 bases. The germline CDR1 and CDR2 sequences are KGHSH and LQKENI. V dropped 1 base and J dropped 2 bases, with 6 bases sitting between them. The CDR3 covers 15 residues. The CDR3 DNA sequence: TGTGCCAGCTCACCACAGGGAGCTGGGGCCAACGTCCTGACTTTC. Translation gives CASSPQGAGANVLTF.

By sample fraction, this clonotype is medium-sized. This sequence joins TRBV7-2 and TRBJ2-1, with a possible D match to TRBD1 (6 bases). The CDR3 length is 15 residues. Germline CDR1 SGHTA, CDR2 FQGNSA. V dropped 5 bases and J dropped 0 bases, with 11 bases sitting between them. The CDR3 sequence: CASSATGISYNEQFF. The CDR3 nucleotides read TGTGCCAGCAGCGCAACAGGGATCTCCTACAATGAGCAGTTCTTC.

The V gene is TRBV12-3 or TRBV12-4, the J gene TRBJ1-1, with TRBD1 matching 12 bases. The CDR3 spans 17 residues. The trim removed 6 bases at V and 9 bases at J, leaving 17 bases unmatched. The CDR3 region is CASSKIPGQGAVGKAFF. CDR3 coding DNA: TGTGCCAGCAGCAAAATCCCGGGACAGGGGGCGGTTGGTAAAGCTTTCTTT.

V usage is TRBV7-6 and J usage is TRBJ2-3; TRBD1 is a possible D gene (6 bases). Per germline, CDR1 SGHVS and CDR2 FNYEAQ. Trimming left V 0 bases short and J 1 base short, with 14 bases between. This CDR3 has 17 residues. This CDR3 is CASSLATGFGRTDTQYF. As DNA, the CDR3 is TGTGCCAGCAGCTTAGCCACAGGGTTCGGACGCACAGATACGCAGTATTTT.

This clonotype showed up many times. J is TRBJ2-3 and V is TRBV20-1; 7 bases agree with TRBD1. This CDR3 has 14 residues. Germline CDR1 reads DFQATT; CDR2 reads SNEGSKA (reference sequence). After removal of 6 bases from V and 3 bases from J, the junction contained 9 bases not matched to a gene. The CDR3: CSAPTGLVTDTQYF. The CDR3 region has the DNA TGCAGTGCACCGACAGGGTTGGTAACAGATACGCAGTATTTT.

This clonotype came up a few times. The J gene is TRBJ1-5, the V gene TRBV29-1, with 8 bases aligning to TRBD1. This CDR3 spans 13 amino acids. Germline V gene sequence: CDR1 SQVTM, CDR2 ANQGSEA. Trimming at V came to 7 bases and at J to 5 bases, leaving 7 bases not matched to a gene. The CDR3, as DNA: TGCAGCGGGACGACAGGGGTCGATCAGCCCCAGCATTTT. Its protein product is CSGTTGVDQPQHF. Full variable domain (remainder filled in from reference TRBV29-1 and TRBJ1-5): SAVISQKPSRDICQRGTSLTIQCQVDSQVTMMFWYRQQPGQSLTLIATANQGSEATYESGFVIDKFPISRPNLTFSTLTVSNMSPEDSSIYLCSGTTGVDQPQHFGDGTRLSIL.

Ten or more counts support this clonotype. V and J are TRBV12-3 or TRBV12-4 and TRBJ1-2; D gene ambiguous. The CDR3 extends over 14 amino acids. V was clipped by 5 bases and J by 4 bases, with 14 bases between them. This chain's CDR3 is CASSPREVSYGYTF. As DNA, the CDR3 is TGTGCCAGCAGTCCCCGGGAGGTCAGCTATGGCTACACCTTC.

This clonotype was found many times. This chain uses TRBV5-1 with TRBJ2-7, with 10 bases fitting TRBD1. V lost 4 bases and J lost 12; bases outside the gene matches: 13. Per germline, CDR1 SGHRS and CDR2 YFSETQ. CDR3 length: 14 residues. CDR3: CASSPSGQGPIWYF. CDR3 in DNA: TGCGCCAGCAGCCCCTCGGGACAGGGGCCAATCTGGTACTTC. Using reference TRBV5-1 and TRBJ2-7 for the parts outside the CDR3, the full variable domain is KAGVTQTPRYLIKTRGQQVTLSCSPISGHRSVSWYQQTPGQGLQFLFEYFSETQRNKGNFPGRFSGRQFSNSRSEMNVSTLELGDSALYLCASSPSGQGPIWYFGPGTRLTVT.

This clonotype was found a few times. The genes are TRBV7-2 and TRBJ1-3, with D possibly being TRBD1 (6 bases). Germline values: CDR1 SGHTA, CDR2 FQGNSA. The CDR3 is made up of 14 amino acids. Between the trimmed V and J ends, which lost 4 bases and 9 bases, there was a span of 16 bases. The CDR3 DNA reads as TGTGCCAGCAGCTCCGCCCAGGGGCCGGGCACCATATATTTT. Its protein product is CASSSAQGPGTIYF.

This clonotype was recorded at least ten times. V gene TRBV5-1 combines with J gene TRBJ1-2; a weak D match, TRBD1 (5 bases). Germline V gene lookup returns CDR1 SGHRS and CDR2 YFSETQ. This CDR3 has 15 residues. V lost 0 bases to trimming and J lost 8 bases, with 17 bases between them. CDR3 region: CASSLEGEVAWGYTF. The DNA for the CDR3 is TGCGCCAGCAGCTTGGAAGGGGAGGTCGCTTGGGGCTACACCTTC.

In this sample, this clonotype turned up many times. The chain joins TRBV7-2 to TRBJ2-5, with a possible D match to TRBD1 (5 bases). The CDR3 runs 15 residues. The V end was cut by 5 bases, the J end by 4 bases, with 17 bases between. Looked up from germline, CDR1 is SGHTA and CDR2 is FQGNSA. CDR3 region: CASSRPSTVRETQYF. The CDR3 nucleotides read TGTGCCAGCAGCCGCCCTTCGACAGTCCGAGAGACCCAGTACTTC.

This clonotype was observed many times. The chain couples TRBV4-1 to TRBJ2-1; 12 bases agree with TRBD2. The CDR3 is 16 amino acids. V trimming: 1 base; J trimming: 2 bases; junction bases outside the gene matches: 0. Germline loops: CDR1 MGHRA, CDR2 YSYEKL. This CDR3 reads CASSQGTSGAYNEQFF. The CDR3 DNA sequence: TGCGCCAGCAGCCAAGGGACTAGCGGGGCCTACAATGAGCAGTTCTTC.

The V and J genes are TRBV6-5 and TRBJ1-1, with a weak D call TRBD1 (5 bases). CDR3 size: 15 residues. Trimming took 2 bases from V and 0 from J, leaving 10 bases between them. From germline, CDR1 is MNHEY and CDR2 SVGAGI. CDR3 sequence: CASSYRTKMNTEAFF. In nucleotides, the CDR3 is TGTGCCAGCAGTTACCGGACAAAAATGAACACTGAAGCTTTCTTT.

This clonotype was picked up many times. This chain's CDR3 is CSARARGRDTQYF. For the CDR3, the DNA is TGCAGTGCTAGGGCCAGGGGCAGGGATACGCAGTATTTT. The chain links TRBV20-1 to TRBJ2-3; maybe TRBD1 (6 bases). V was cut by 3 bases and J by 6 bases, with 13 bases left in between. This CDR3 is built from 13 residues. The germline V gene encodes CDR1 DFQATT and CDR2 SNEGSKA (reference sequence).

This clonotype was seen a handful of times. This chain uses TRBV27 with TRBJ1-5; TRBD1 matches 11 bases. The germline CDR1 and CDR2 sequences are MNHEY and SMNVEV (reference sequence). The CDR3 is made up of 14 amino acids. J lost 6 bases, V lost 4 bases, and 2 bases had no gene match. The DNA for the CDR3 is TGTGCCAGCAGTTACGGACAGGGGGCTCAGCCCCAGCATTTT. It specifies CASSYGQGAQPQHF.